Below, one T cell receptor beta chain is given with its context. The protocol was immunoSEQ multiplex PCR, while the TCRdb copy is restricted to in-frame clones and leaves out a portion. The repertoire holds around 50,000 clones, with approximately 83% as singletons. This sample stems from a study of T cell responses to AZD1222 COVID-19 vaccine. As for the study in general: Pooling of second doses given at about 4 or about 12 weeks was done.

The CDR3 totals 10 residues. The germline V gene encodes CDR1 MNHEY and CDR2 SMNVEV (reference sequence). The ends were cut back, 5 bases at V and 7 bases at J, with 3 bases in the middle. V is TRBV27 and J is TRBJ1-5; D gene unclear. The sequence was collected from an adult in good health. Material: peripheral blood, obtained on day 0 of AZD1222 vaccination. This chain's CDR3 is CASSQQPQHF. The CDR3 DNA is TGTGCCAGCAGTCAGCAGCCCCAGCATTTT.